This T cell receptor (beta chain) was found in a study of control samples from healthy donors and cancer patients. The germline V and J ends were trimmed by 5 bases and 0 bases, with 20 bases remaining between them. Germline CDR1 is GTSNPN and CDR2 is SVGIG (reference sequence). The CDR3 is 17 amino acids. Profiled with immunoSEQ multiplex PCR; TCRdb holds only in-frame clones, not every one. The sample consists of roughly 400,000 clones, around 90% of them appearing once. The sequence derives from a man aged 35 to 55 with head and neck cancer. The genes are TRBV30 and TRBJ2-1, with a possible D match to TRBD1 (5 bases). The sample was PBMCs. CDR3 DNA: TGTGCCTGGGGATTTGGACACGGTTCGAGCTCCTACAATGAGCAGTTCTTC. Residues: CAWGFGHGSSSYNEQFF.